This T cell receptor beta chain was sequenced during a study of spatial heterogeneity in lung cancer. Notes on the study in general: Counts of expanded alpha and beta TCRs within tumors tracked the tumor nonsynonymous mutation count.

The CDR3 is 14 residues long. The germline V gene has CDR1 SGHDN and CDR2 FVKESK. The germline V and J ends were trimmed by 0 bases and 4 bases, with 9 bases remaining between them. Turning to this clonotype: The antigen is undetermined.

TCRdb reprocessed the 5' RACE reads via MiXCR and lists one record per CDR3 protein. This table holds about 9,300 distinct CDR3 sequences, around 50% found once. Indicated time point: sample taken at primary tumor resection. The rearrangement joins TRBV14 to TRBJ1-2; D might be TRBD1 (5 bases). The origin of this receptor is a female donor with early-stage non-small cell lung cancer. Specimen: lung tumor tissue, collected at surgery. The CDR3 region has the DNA TGTGCCAGCAGCCAAGAAAGGGGCCTCTATGGCTACACCTTC. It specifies CASSQERGLYGYTF.